These 21 T cell receptor beta chains share one sample of origin, sequenced in a study of vaccination effects on CD4 cells after COVID-19. Culture proceeded for under twelve days, and CD4+ T cells were then isolated. It was two doses of either the BNT162b2 or mRNA-1273 vaccine that participants received. No antigen has been identified for these receptors. The data were produced by immunoSEQ multiplex PCR, yet TCRdb's version contains in-frame clones alone and is incomplete. The repertoire holds 45,000 to 60,000 clones, with about 70% as singletons. The sequencing used CD4+ T cells from PBMCs cultured without peptide, collected after COVID-19 vaccination. All receptors come from a human donor who received a COVID-19 vaccine.

The chain uses TRBV21-1 and TRBJ2-7; the table's D gene call, TRBD1, was not cross checked with the DNA. TRBV21-1 is a documented pseudogene. CDR3 length equals 14 residues. The CDR3 coding sequence is TGTGCCAGCAGCGTACGGGACAGGGGTTGCGAGCAGTACTTC. Protein: CASSVRDRGCEQYF.

This chain joins TRBV6-5 and TRBJ1-5; no reliable D call. Germline CDR1 is MNHEY and CDR2 is SVGAGI. The V end was cut by 8 bases, the J end by 11 bases, with 10 bases between. The length of the CDR3 is 10 residues. The CDR3 nucleotides are TGTGCCAGCTCTAACGAGGCCCAGCATTTT. This encodes CASSNEAQHF.

Here the CDR3 reads CASSQTTSGASYNEQFF. As DNA, the CDR3 is TGCGCCAGCAGCCAAACTACTAGCGGGGCCTCCTACAATGAGCAGTTCTTC. This chain joins TRBV4-1 and TRBJ2-1; TRBD2 matches 10 bases. CDR1 is MGHRA, CDR2 YSYEKL, per germline. V trimming: 2 bases; J trimming: 0 bases; junction bases outside the gene matches: 4. The CDR3 is 17 residues long.

This clone was observed a handful of times. The rearrangement joins TRBV3-1 (or the pseudogene TRBV3-2) to TRBJ2-2; perhaps TRBD2 as D (5 bases). CDR3 size: 14 residues. The germline V and J ends were trimmed by 5 bases and 6 bases, with 13 bases remaining between them. In germline, CDR1 is LGHDT, CDR2 YNNKEL (reference sequence). The CDR3 region has the DNA TGTGCCAGCAGCGGTGGACTGAGCCCCGGGGAGCTGTTTTTT. Its translation: CASSGGLSPGELFF.

This chain uses TRBV5-1 with TRBJ2-7; 7 bases fit TRBD2. Unmatched junction bases numbered 4, after V lost 2 bases and J lost 2 bases. Germline V gives CDR1 SGHRS, CDR2 YFSETQ. The CDR3 is made up of 14 amino acids. This CDR3 is CASSLTSEPYEQYF. CDR3 coding DNA: TGCGCCAGCAGCTTAACTAGCGAACCCTACGAGCAGTACTTC.

The chain carries TRBV11-2 and TRBJ2-4; no clear D gene. The CDR3 sequence is 11 residues long. Per the germline V gene, CDR1 is SGHAT and CDR2 is FQNNGV. V was shortened by 4 bases and J by 6 bases, with 4 bases between the two germline ends. CDR3: CASSYLNIQYF. CDR3 sequence (DNA): TGTGCCAGCAGCTACTTAAACATTCAGTACTTC.

The chain has TRBV3-1 (or the pseudogene TRBV3-2) and TRBJ2-7, with no clear D. This CDR3 contains 14 residues. V gave up 1 base and J gave up 6 bases, with 13 bases separating them. Germline V gene sequence: CDR1 LGHDT, CDR2 YNNKEL (reference sequence). CDR3 loop: CASSQAAVRAEQYF. In DNA, the CDR3 is TGTGCCAGCAGCCAAGCTGCAGTCCGGGCCGAGCAGTACTTC.

This clone was seen only once. This chain connects TRBV6-5 to TRBJ2-4; possibly TRBD1 or TRBD2 for D (5 bases each). Germline CDR1 is MNHEY and CDR2 is SVGAGI. V gave up 8 bases and J gave up 3 bases, with 11 bases separating them. This CDR3 has 13 residues. The CDR3 sequence is CASGAGDKNIQYF. CDR3 nucleotide sequence: TGTGCCAGCGGGGCGGGTGACAAAAACATTCAGTACTTC.

Here the CDR3 reads CASSEGQGAGGYTF. In DNA, the CDR3 is TGCGCCAGCAGCGAGGGACAGGGGGCAGGTGGCTACACCTTC. This chain joins TRBV5-1 and TRBJ1-2; 12 nucleotides agree with TRBD1. The length of the CDR3 is 14 residues. The V and J ends lost 4 bases and 7 bases, in that order; junction bases with no gene match: 5. CDR1 SGHRS and CDR2 YFSETQ come from the germline V gene.

CDR3 sequence: CASKQGSDSPLHF. Here the CDR3 DNA reads TGCGCCAGCAAGCAGGGTAGCGATTCACCCCTCCACTTT. The chain is built from TRBV5-1 and TRBJ1-6; maybe TRBD1 (5 bases). This CDR3 spans 13 amino acids. V was cut by 6 bases and J by 8 bases, with 12 bases left in between. Germline V gene sequence: CDR1 SGHRS, CDR2 YFSETQ.

The chain employs TRBV3-1 (or the pseudogene TRBV3-2) and TRBJ1-5, with 8 bases matching TRBD1. Trimming removed 4 bases from V and 0 bases from J; junction bases left unmatched: 14. The CDR3 runs to 19 residues. Germline V CDR1 and CDR2: LGHDT, YNNKEL (reference sequence). CDR3 amino acids: CASSPLPLDRGYSNQPQHF. CDR3 bases: TGTGCCAGCAGCCCATTACCTCTCGACAGGGGATATAGCAATCAGCCCCAGCATTTT.

The chain couples TRBV4-1 to TRBJ1-5; D might be TRBD1 (6 bases). The CDR3 length is 18 residues. Germline V gives CDR1 MGHRA, CDR2 YSYEKL. Trimming removed 1 base at V and 4 bases at J, with 20 bases between. The CDR3, as DNA: TGCGCCAGCAGCCAAGCGTTGTTAACAGGGTTGTTGAATCAGCCCCAGCATTTT. The encoded protein is CASSQALLTGLLNQPQHF.

The CDR3 protein is CASSALDRANSPLHF. The DNA for the CDR3 is TGTGCCAGCAGCGCCCTGGACAGGGCCAATTCACCCCTCCACTTT. The V call is TRBV9, the J call TRBJ1-6; 8 bases align to TRBD1. V lost 3 bases to trimming and J lost 7 bases; unmatched junction nucleotides: 6. From germline, CDR1 is SGDLS and CDR2 YYNGEE. The CDR3 spans 15 residues.

The rearrangement links TRBV6-1 to TRBJ2-1, with TRBD1 matching 7 bases. V lost 4 bases and J lost 4; bases outside the gene matches: 10. The length of the CDR3 is 16 residues. Looked up from germline, CDR1 is MNHNS and CDR2 is SASEGT. CDR3 sequence reads: CASSAGDSRSYNEQFF. The CDR3, as DNA: TGTGCCAGCAGTGCTGGGGACAGCCGCTCATACAATGAGCAGTTCTTC.

The gene calls are TRBV18 and TRBJ1-1, with D perhaps matching TRBD1 (5 bases). The V end was cut by 1 base, the J end by 6 bases, with 12 bases between. The V gene's germline CDR1 is KGHSH and CDR2 LQKENI. CDR3 length: 14 amino acids. CDR3 nucleotide sequence: TGTGCCAGCTCACCACAACGCAAGACAGCTGAAGCTTTCTTT. Translation gives CASSPQRKTAEAFF.

The V call is TRBV15, the J call TRBJ2-7, with D maybe TRBD2 (5 bases). The germline gives CDR1 LNHNV, CDR2 YYDKDF (reference sequence). CDR3 length equals 16 residues. V shed 5 bases and J shed 1 base, with 18 bases lying between them. In nucleotides, the CDR3 is TGTGCCACCAGCGCCCACCCCCAAGGGAGATCCTACGAGCAGTACTTC. Amino acids: CATSAHPQGRSYEQYF. Based on the CDR3 plus reference TRBV15 and TRBJ2-7, the full variable domain is DAMVIQNPRYQVTQFGKPVTLSCSQTLNHNVMYWYQQKSSQAPKLLFHYYDKDFNNEADTPDNFQSRRPNTSFCFLDIRSPGLGDTAMYLCATSAHPQGRSYEQYFGPGTRLTVT.

In DNA form, the CDR3 reads TGCGCCAGCAGCGGGTCGGTTGGCGGGAGCCAGTTCTTC. Encoded protein: CASSGSVGGSQFF. The chain combines TRBV10-1 with TRBJ2-1, with 7 bases lining up with TRBD2. The junction had 12 bases not matched to a gene; V was cut back by 6 bases and J by 13 bases. The germline CDR1 and CDR2 sequences are WNHNN and SYGVQD (reference sequence). The CDR3 has 13 residues.

The gene calls are TRBV19 and TRBJ2-3; D gene uncertain. V was shortened by 3 bases and J by 1 base, with 14 bases between the two germline ends. Per germline, CDR1 LNHDA and CDR2 SQIVND (reference sequence). The length of the CDR3 is 16 residues. CDR3 sequence: CASSMSWQPGTDTQYF. The CDR3 nucleotides read TGTGCCAGTAGTATGAGTTGGCAACCAGGCACAGATACGCAGTATTTT.

This clone was observed a few times. The V call is TRBV7-9, the J call TRBJ1-2, with D maybe TRBD1 (6 bases). The germline CDR1 and CDR2 sequences are SEHNR and FQNEAQ (reference sequence). Deletions cut 4 bases from V and 6 bases from J, with 21 bases between. The CDR3 contains 16 residues. The CDR3 spells CASSSSGTPIGNGYTF. CDR3 coding DNA: TGTGCCAGCAGCTCCTCCGGGACACCGATCGGGAATGGCTACACCTTC.

The rearrangement links TRBV10-1 to TRBJ2-1; tentative D call: TRBD1 (5 bases). The CDR3 length is 15 residues. Per germline, CDR1 WNHNN and CDR2 SYGVQD (reference sequence). V dropped 2 bases and J dropped 10 bases, with 18 bases sitting between them. The chain's CDR3 is CASSEGWQGSGEQFF. DNA of the CDR3: TGCGCCAGCAGTGAGGGATGGCAGGGAAGTGGGGAGCAGTTCTTC.

The chain joins TRBV7-8 to TRBJ1-1; D remains unclear. Germline CDR1 is SGHVS and CDR2 is FQNEAQ. The ends were cut back, 3 bases at V and 4 bases at J, with 15 bases in the middle. The CDR3 length is 15 residues. The CDR3 sequence is CASSLTELTFTEAFF. CDR3 DNA sequence: TGTGCCAGCAGCTTGACGGAGCTGACCTTCACTGAAGCTTTCTTT.